Reported below is one T cell receptor (beta chain). This sample was taken from a study of blood T cell repertoires in COVID-19. Across the whole study: From T cells, B-cell-depleted T cells, or PBMCs came the material, which was cDNA or gDNA.

Profiling relied on immunoSEQ multiplex PCR, and the TCRdb table lists in-frame clones only, not all of them. The sample yields around 140,000 clones, around 90% seen once. The CDR3 is 17 amino acids. The germline gives CDR1 SGHRS, CDR2 YFSETQ. Trimming at V came to 5 bases and at J to 5 bases, leaving 14 bases not matched to a gene. Material for sequencing was peripheral blood. The V call is TRBV5-1, the J call TRBJ2-1; 9 bases are a match to TRBD1. The source of this sequence is a human donor with COVID-19, enrolled during active disease. The donor label of this sample is uncertain. CDR3 DNA: TGCGCCAGCAGGAGAATTTTGGGCGGGACAGGGAACAATGAGCAGTTCTTC. It specifies CASRRILGGTGNNEQFF.